The 22 T cell receptor beta chains presented below share a single source sample, sequenced in a study of post-analysis software for immune sequencing data. Whole-study results and caveats: Patients used a few TRBV segments, including TRBV5-6, TRBV5-1 and TRBV20-1, more often than controls.

Researchers reported that TCR beta cDNA libraries carried unique molecular identifiers. MiXCR was run by TCRdb on the PCR reads, yielding one entry per CDR3 protein. In the table there are roughly 870,000 distinct CDR3 sequences, about 57% of which are singletons. These receptors' targets are unknown. The sequencing input was blood. These receptors originate from a girl aged 10 to 17 with multiple sclerosis.

Concerning this clonotype itself: Relative to the germline gene, one junction end is altered; a read error may explain this. The V call is TRBV14, the J call TRBJ2-1, with 11 bases matching TRBD1. The CDR3 is 14 amino acids. The germline V gene encodes CDR1 SGHDN and CDR2 FVKESK. The DNA for the CDR3 is TGTGTCAGCAGCTTCAGGACAGGGGGCATGGGGCAGTTCTTC. It yields the protein CVSSFRTGGMGQFF.

There are a few counts of this clonotype. The V and J genes are TRBV20-1 and TRBJ2-5; D is unresolved. Germline V gene data show CDR1 as DFQATT and CDR2 as SNEGSKA (reference sequence). The CDR3 runs to 12 residues. Trimming removed 1 base at V and 2 bases at J, with 5 bases between. This CDR3 reads CSARGLQETQYF. The CDR3 nucleotides read TGCAGTGCTAGAGGGCTACAAGAGACCCAGTACTTC.

This clonotype has a handful of counts. This chain joins TRBV24-1 and TRBJ2-5, with TRBD2 as a possible D gene (7 bases). Germline V gene data show CDR1 as KGHDR and CDR2 as SFDVKD. CDR3 length: 13 amino acids. Trimming shortened V by 4 bases and J by 4 bases, and 9 bases separated the two germline ends. CDR3 region: CATSEGGGETQYF. CDR3 nucleotides: TGTGCCACCAGTGAGGGAGGGGGAGAGACCCAGTACTTC.

The rearrangement uses TRBV12-3 or TRBV12-4 and TRBJ2-1; 9 positions agree with TRBD1. Trimming cost V 6 bases and J 6 bases; bases outside gene matches: 6. The CDR3 runs 14 residues. The CDR3 sequence: CASSTGQGTNEQFF. In DNA form, the CDR3 reads TGTGCCAGCAGCACCGGACAGGGGACCAATGAGCAGTTCTTC.

The chain joins TRBV12-3 or TRBV12-4 to TRBJ1-1, with TRBD1 matching over 8 bases. The length of the CDR3 is 14 residues. V lost 7 bases, J lost 4 bases, and 8 bases stayed unmatched. The CDR3 bases are TGTGCCAGCATCCTCGGACAGGGTGGCACTGAAGCTTTCTTT. Protein: CASILGQGGTEAFF.

This clonotype has more than one count but fewer than ten. The rearrangement joins TRBV20-1 to TRBJ1-2, with a possible D match to TRBD1 (5 bases). Trimming pared 1 base from V and 7 bases from J, leaving 16 bases between. The germline CDR1 and CDR2 sequences are DFQATT and SNEGSKA (reference sequence). The CDR3 contains 14 residues. CDR3 coding DNA: TGCAGTGCTAGAGGGGACCGATCTATGGTTGGCTACACCTTC. It yields the protein CSARGDRSMVGYTF.

This clonotype has a handful of counts. The chain recombines TRBV7-9 with TRBJ2-7; no firm D call. CDR1 and CDR2 from the germline V gene are SEHNR and FQNEAQ (reference sequence). This CDR3 is 14 amino acids long. With 5 bases removed from V and 1 base from J, the gap between germline ends came to 12 bases. CDR3 sequence reads: CASSRIGPSYEQYF. CDR3 in DNA: TGTGCCAGCAGCCGTATAGGGCCGTCCTACGAGCAGTACTTC.

This rearrangement joins TRBV7-2 to TRBJ2-7; D ambiguous. This CDR3 spans 15 amino acids. Trimming removed 7 bases from V and 0 bases from J, with 16 bases in between. Germline V lookup: CDR1 SGHTA, CDR2 FQGNSA. DNA for the CDR3: TGTGCCAGCACCCAGCAGGTGGACGTCTCCTACGAGCAGTACTTC. Protein product: CASTQQVDVSYEQYF. The whole variable domain, filled in from reference TRBV7-2 and TRBJ2-7, reads GAGVSQSPSNKVTEKGKDVELRCDPISGHTALYWYRQSLGQGLEFLIYFQGNSAPDKSGLPSDRFSAERTGGSVSTLTIQRTQQEDSAVYLCASTQQVDVSYEQYFGPGTRLTVT.

This clonotype was detected a few times. CDR3 coding DNA: TGCAGTGCCTACGGGACAGGATCCTACAATGAGCAGTTCTTC. It yields the protein CSAYGTGSYNEQFF. V usage is TRBV20-1 and J usage is TRBJ2-1; TRBD1 matches 8 bases. Germline V gene data show CDR1 as DFQATT and CDR2 as SNEGSKA (reference sequence). Trimming at V came to 6 bases and at J to 1 base, leaving 5 bases not matched to a gene. This CDR3 comprises 14 residues.

The chain couples TRBV20-1 to TRBJ2-3; D may be TRBD1 (5 bases). This CDR3 comprises 13 residues. The V end was cut by 6 bases, the J end by 8 bases, with 18 bases between. Germline lookup yields CDR1 DFQATT and CDR2 SNEGSKA (reference sequence). The CDR3 here is CSARQLLPGTQYF. The CDR3 region has the DNA TGCAGTGCAAGACAGCTTTTACCGGGTACGCAGTATTTT.

The CDR3 bases are TGCAGTGCTCGCCGGACTAGCGGAGCTTCTAGGACCCAGTACTTC. Amino acid sequence: CSARRTSGASRTQYF. The chain employs TRBV20-1 and TRBJ2-7; TRBD2 matches at 10 bases. The DNA end is a closer match to TRBJ2-5, so the J assignment may be wrong. Germline lookup yields CDR1 DFQATT and CDR2 SNEGSKA (reference sequence). CDR3 length equals 15 residues.

This clonotype was picked up a small number of times. The gene calls are TRBV7-3 and TRBJ1-2; 7 bases map to TRBD1. The CDR3 spans 12 residues. The germline gives CDR1 SGHTA, CDR2 FQGTGA. The trim removed 5 bases at V and 7 bases at J, leaving 4 bases unmatched. The CDR3 region is CASSEDRVGYTF. DNA for the CDR3: TGTGCCAGCAGCGAAGACAGGGTTGGCTACACCTTC. The full variable domain, rest sourced from reference TRBV7-3 and TRBJ1-2, is GAGVSQTPSNKVTEKGKYVELRCDPISGHTALYWYRQSLGQGPEFLIYFQGTGAADDSGLPNDRFFAVRPEGSVSTLKIQRTERGDSAVYLCASSEDRVGYTFGSGTRLTVV.

This clonotype has only a few counts. The CDR3 here is CASEGTGATGTEAFF. CDR3 nucleotide sequence: TGTGCCAGCGAGGGGACAGGGGCGACCGGCACTGAAGCTTTCTTT. This sequence joins TRBV7-9 and TRBJ1-1; 10 bases align to TRBD1. V lost 8 bases, J lost 4 bases, and 10 bases stayed unmatched. The CDR3 loop spans 15 amino acids. Germline assignment: CDR1 SEHNR and CDR2 FQNEAQ (reference sequence).

V is TRBV29-1 and J is TRBJ1-2; tentative D call: TRBD1 (6 bases). Germline assignment: CDR1 SQVTM and CDR2 ANQGSEA. Trimming stripped 2 bases from V and 6 bases from J, with 10 bases between. CDR3 length equals 12 residues. CDR3 protein: CSVETGSDGYTF. DNA for the CDR3: TGCAGCGTTGAAACAGGGTCGGATGGCTACACCTTC.

Notes on this clonotype: Germline and junction disagree at one end, which may indicate a read error. This rearrangement joins TRBV29-1 to TRBJ1-2; TRBD1 aligns across 7 bases. CDR1 is SQVTM, CDR2 ANQGSEA, per germline. The CDR3 spans 15 residues. CDR3 DNA: TGCAGCGTCGAAGGGGGCAGGGGTCGTATGAGAAGCTACACCTTC. Protein sequence: CSVEGGRGRMRSYTF. The variable domain in full, completed from reference TRBV29-1 and TRBJ1-2, reads SAVISQKPSRDICQRGTSLTIQCQVDSQVTMMFWYRQQPGQSLTLIATANQGSEATYESGFVIDKFPISRPNLTFSTLTVSNMSPEDSSIYLCSVEGGRGRMRSYTFGSGTRLTVV.

This clonotype was picked up a small number of times. The CDR3 bases are TGTGCCAGCAGCGGGGGAGGCGCTTCCTACGAGCAGTACTTC. It yields the protein CASSGGGASYEQYF. The rearrangement links TRBV27 to TRBJ2-7, with D possibly TRBD2 on 6 matching bases. Deletions cut 6 bases from V and 1 base from J, with 13 bases between. Germline V CDR1 and CDR2: MNHEY, SMNVEV (reference sequence). The CDR3 sequence is 14 residues long.

The chain is built from TRBV20-1 and TRBJ1-1; TRBD1 matches 7 bases. Germline V gives CDR1 DFQATT, CDR2 SNEGSKA (reference sequence). This CDR3 spans 14 amino acids. V gave up 5 bases and J gave up 1 base; unmatched junction bases: 7. CDR3 in DNA: TGCAGTGCTGGACAGGACCTGAGGAACACTGAAGCTTTCTTT. Its protein is CSAGQDLRNTEAFF.

The chain uses TRBV2 and TRBJ2-1; 10 bases line up with TRBD2. The germline V gene encodes CDR1 SNHLY and CDR2 FYNNEI. CDR3 length equals 17 residues. Unmatched junction bases numbered 17, after V lost 8 bases and J lost 7 bases. CDR3 sequence (DNA): TGTGCCAGCCGCTCCGGACAAGCGGGAGGGCCTGATAATGAGCAGTTCTTC. As protein: CASRSGQAGGPDNEQFF.

The rearrangement links TRBV18 to TRBJ1-5, with 7 bases that match TRBD1. This CDR3 is built from 15 residues. J gave up 3 bases and V 2 bases, and 4 bases lay outside the gene matches. The germline V gene encodes CDR1 KGHSH and CDR2 LQKENI. CDR3 sequence (DNA): TGTGCCAGCTCACCATCTCAGGGGGTCAATCAGCCCCAGCATTTT. Residues: CASSPSQGVNQPQHF.

This chain connects TRBV7-9 to TRBJ2-3, with a possible D match to TRBD2 (6 bases). The CDR3 is made up of 12 amino acids. CDR1 SEHNR and CDR2 FQNEAQ come from the germline V gene (reference sequence). Trimming removed 4 bases at V and 7 bases at J, with 9 bases between. CDR3 nucleotide sequence: TGTGCCAGCAGCTCCGGGACTTATACGCAGTATTTT. Residues: CASSSGTYTQYF.

This rearrangement joins TRBV24-1 to TRBJ2-1, with D perhaps TRBD1 (6 bases). Germline V gives CDR1 KGHDR, CDR2 SFDVKD. The ends were cut back, 4 bases at V and 6 bases at J, with 9 bases in the middle. The CDR3 consists of 13 residues. In nucleotides, the CDR3 is TGTGCCACCAGTGAACAACAGGGCAATGAGCAGTTCTTC. Its protein product is CATSEQQGNEQFF.

This clonotype was counted a few times. The chain joins TRBV27 to TRBJ2-7; D gene uncertain. This CDR3 is 13 amino acids long. Trimming took 1 base from V and 3 from J, leaving 7 bases between them. Germline CDR1 is MNHEY and CDR2 is SMNVEV (reference sequence). DNA for the CDR3: TGTGCCAGCAGTTTATACGGGTTCTACGAGCAGTACTTC. As protein: CASSLYGFYEQYF.